The sample holds one count of the clone carrying this T cell receptor beta chain. Its matching antigen is unknown. The sample belongs to a study of T cell responses to AZD1222 COVID-19 vaccine. This CDR3 has 15 residues. V lost 0 bases to trimming and J lost 8 bases, with 16 bases between them. The germline V gene encodes CDR1 LGHNA and CDR2 YSLEER. General study findings and limits: Spike-specific TCR depth and breadth grew after two AZD1222 doses.

Sequencing used immunoSEQ multiplex PCR; TCRdb keeps in-frame clones, though not all of them. Of under 200,000 clones in the sample, about 91% were seen once. This sequence originates from an adult who received the AZD1222 COVID-19 vaccine. The chain joins TRBV4-3 to TRBJ1-2, with D possibly matching TRBD1 (6 bases). The specimen was peripheral blood, collected 28 days after the second AZD1222 dose. Here the CDR3 reads CASSQDRGAGQGYTF. DNA of the CDR3: TGCGCCAGCAGCCAAGATAGGGGGGCAGGGCAAGGCTACACCTTC.